This TCR beta chain was obtained from a study of blood T cells in healthy people across ages. Combining a sample-barcoded 5' primer with a J-beta primer mix, a second PCR ran for roughly 7 to 12 cycles. One entry per CDR3 protein results from TCRdb running MiXCR on the 5' RACE reads. The table shows roughly 800,000 distinct CDR3 sequences, with 58% occurring only once. Germline CDR1 MDHEN, CDR2 SYDVKM. After removal of 7 bases from V and 9 bases from J, the junction contained 11 bases not matched to a gene. The CDR3 covers 13 residues. The clonotype comes from a man aged 25-45 years in good health. The chain couples TRBV28 to TRBJ1-2; 7 positions match TRBD1. Sequencing input: blood. CDR3 sequence: CASTPGTDGSYTF. For the CDR3, the DNA is TGTGCCAGCACCCCCGGGACAGACGGGAGCTACACCTTC.